The 9 T cell receptor beta chains given below trace back to one sample, sequenced in a study of blood T cell repertoires in COVID-19. Assay: immunoSEQ multiplex PCR; the TCRdb copy retains only in-frame clones and omits some. Of some 190,000 clones in the sample, about nine tenths were seen once. Sequencing input: peripheral blood. These receptors were collected from a man aged 18 to 29 with active or convalescent COVID-19.

The V call is TRBV19, the J call TRBJ2-3, with TRBD1 as a possible D gene (5 bases). The CDR3 is 14 amino acids. Trimming left V 2 bases short and J 4 bases short, with 10 bases between. Germline V gene sequence: CDR1 LNHDA, CDR2 SQIVND (reference sequence). CDR3 loop: CASSIQGNSDTQYF. The CDR3 nucleotides are TGTGCCAGTAGTATACAGGGAAATTCAGATACGCAGTATTTT.

The chain employs TRBV19 and TRBJ1-5; D unclear. Germline-derived CDR1 and CDR2 are LNHDA and SQIVND (reference sequence). Trimming took off 0 bases at V and 2 bases at J, with 14 bases between the two ends. This CDR3 comprises 17 residues. This chain's CDR3 is CASSIDKPNAGNQPQHF. CDR3 in DNA: TGTGCCAGTAGTATAGACAAGCCCAACGCGGGCAATCAGCCCCAGCATTTT. The full variable domain, rest sourced from reference TRBV19 and TRBJ1-5, is DGGITQSPKYLFRKEGQNVTLSCEQNLNHDAMYWYRQDPGQGLRLIYYSQIVNDFQKGDIAEGYSVSREKKESFPLTVTSAQKNPTAFYLCASSIDKPNAGNQPQHFGDGTRLSIL.

CDR3 nucleotides: TGCGCCAGCAGCCGGGACAGCAAGGACTACGAGCAGTACTTC. Residues: CASSRDSKDYEQYF. V is TRBV4-3 and J is TRBJ2-7; 7 positions match TRBD1. V was clipped by 4 bases and J by 3 bases; unmatched bases: 6. CDR3 size: 14 residues. Germline V CDR1 and CDR2: LGHNA, YSLEER.

The rearrangement links TRBV27 to TRBJ2-2, with D perhaps matching TRBD2 (7 bases). Germline V gene lookup returns CDR1 MNHEY and CDR2 SMNVEV (reference sequence). This CDR3 comprises 14 residues. The V end lost 3 bases, the J end lost 8 bases, and 13 bases lay between the germline ends. The CDR3 sequence is CASSFGGRLGELFF. The DNA of the CDR3 is TGTGCCAGCAGTTTCGGGGGGCGCCTAGGGGAGCTGTTTTTT.

The rearrangement joins TRBV7-2 to TRBJ2-7, with TRBD1 matching 7 bases. This CDR3 region has 14 residues. In germline, CDR1 is SGHTA, CDR2 FQGNSA. The V segment lost 5 bases and the J segment 4 bases; nucleotides outside the gene matches: 8. The CDR3 is CASSLRQGAYEQYF. In DNA, the CDR3 is TGTGCCAGCAGCCTTCGACAGGGAGCGTACGAGCAGTACTTC.

The chain uses TRBV3-1 (or the pseudogene TRBV3-2) and TRBJ2-7; 9 bases align to TRBD2. CDR1 and CDR2 (germline): LGHDT, YNNKEL (reference sequence). This CDR3 is 15 amino acids long. Trimming removed 0 bases from V and 3 bases from J; junction bases left unmatched: 3. This chain's CDR3 is CASSQDQLAGYEQYF. The CDR3 nucleotides read TGTGCCAGCAGCCAAGACCAACTAGCGGGCTACGAGCAGTACTTC.

The rearrangement joins TRBV3-1 (or the pseudogene TRBV3-2) to TRBJ1-4; TRBD1 matches at 10 bases. This CDR3 spans 15 amino acids. The V segment lost 4 bases and the J segment 5 bases; nucleotides outside the gene matches: 4. Germline assignment: CDR1 LGHDT and CDR2 YNNKEL (reference sequence). CDR3 bases: TGTGCCAGCAGCCGACAGGGGGCGGGGAATGAAAAACTGTTTTTT. Translated: CASSRQGAGNEKLFF.

The chain joins TRBV28 to TRBJ1-5; no definite D call. The length of the CDR3 is 15 residues. From germline, CDR1 is MDHEN and CDR2 SYDVKM. V lost 2 bases and J lost 4, with 12 bases in between. CDR3 protein: CASSLRSAGNQPQHF. CDR3 nucleotides: TGTGCCAGCAGTTTAAGGTCGGCAGGTAATCAGCCCCAGCATTTT.

The chain employs TRBV4-2 and TRBJ2-3; 9 bases fit TRBD2. The V segment lost 0 bases and the J segment 3 bases; nucleotides outside the gene matches: 7. From germline, CDR1 is LGHNA and CDR2 YNFKEQ. The CDR3 runs 17 residues. CDR3 in DNA: TGTGCCAGCAGCCAAGACCGGGGCGGGGGGGCAACAGATACGCAGTATTTT. This encodes CASSQDRGGGATDTQYF.